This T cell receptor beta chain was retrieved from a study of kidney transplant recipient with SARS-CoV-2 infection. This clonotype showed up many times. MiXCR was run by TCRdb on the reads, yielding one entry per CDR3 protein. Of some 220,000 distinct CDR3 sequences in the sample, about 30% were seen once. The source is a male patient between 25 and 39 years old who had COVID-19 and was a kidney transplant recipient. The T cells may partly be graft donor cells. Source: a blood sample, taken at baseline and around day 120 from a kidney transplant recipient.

CDR3 in amino acids: CASSYPVAGANVLTF. The CDR3 bases are TGTGCCAGCAGTTACCCGGTGGCTGGGGCCAACGTCCTGACTTTC. V usage is TRBV6-2 or TRBV6-3 and J usage is TRBJ2-6; D ambiguous. V lost 2 bases and J lost 2, with 7 bases in between. The CDR3 is 15 residues long. Germline-derived CDR1 and CDR2 are MNHEY and SVGEGT.